The clone carrying this TCR beta chain has a count of ten or more. This specimen belongs to a study of T cells in Graves' hyperthyroidism and ophthalmopathy. Amplification yielded TCR beta CDR3 regions, with RNA transcripts as the source. Carried out on the TCR CDR3, a first-round RT-PCR used the HTBI primer set. TCRdb re-derived calls from the multiplex PCR reads in MiXCR, one entry per CDR3 protein. The data hold 250,000 or so distinct CDR3 sequences, with roughly 15% observed a single time. The V and J ends lost 1 base and 5 bases respectively, with 5 bases between them. CDR3 size: 12 residues. CDR1 SNHLY and CDR2 FYNNEI come from the germline V gene.

This clonotype was obtained from a woman aged 45-60 years with Graves' hyperthyroidism that later progressed to Graves' ophthalmopathy. Specimen: blood. The V call is TRBV2, the J call TRBJ2-5; D perhaps matches TRBD2 (5 bases). The CDR3 DNA sequence: TGTGCCAGCAGTGAAGGGGAGGAGACCCAGTACTTC. Translation: CASSEGEETQYF.